This entry is about one T cell receptor (beta chain). In germline, CDR1 is LGHDT, CDR2 YNNKEL (reference sequence). The CDR3 consists of 15 residues. Trimming cost V 5 bases and J 3 bases, with 14 bases left between them. This sample is part of a study of T-cell reconstitution after alpha-beta-depleted transplantation in children. TCRbeta library preparation incorporated unique molecular identifiers. TCRdb re-called the PCR reads through MiXCR, storing one row per CDR3 protein. The table has about 420,000 distinct CDR3 sequences, 15% to 20% seen once. This specimen was PBMCs, mostly from graft donor cells, taken 360 days after TCRalphabeta/CD19-depleted stem cell transplant. This chain links TRBV3-1 with TRBJ2-1; tentative D call: TRBD1 (8 bases). The sequence derives from a boy in the first two years of life who had a stem cell transplant for Wiskott-Aldrich syndrome, so the T cells may come from the graft donor. This chain's CDR3 is CASSLDREGYNEQFF. The CDR3 DNA reads as TGTGCCAGCAGCTTGGACAGGGAGGGCTACAATGAGCAGTTCTTC.